One T cell receptor (beta chain) is described in this entry. The data are from a study of blood T cell repertoires in COVID-19. About the research overall: COVID-19 samples collected from the United States, Italy and Spain covered acute and convalescent phases. The analysed material was cDNA or gDNA that came from T cells, B-cell-depleted T cells, or PBMCs.

In the original processing: Estimates of nucleated cell counts were drawn from the amplification of reference gene primers. Measured with immunoSEQ multiplex PCR; TCRdb has only the in-frame clones, and not every one. D and trimming were read from the DNA, whereas the V and J calls and clone size are those reported in that table. Seen here are about 88,000 clones, over 90% observed once, and the top ten hold less than 2%. This CDR3 comprises 14 residues. Germline CDR1 reads MGHRA; CDR2 reads YSYEKL. V gave up 0 bases and J gave up 7 bases; unmatched junction bases: 2. The sequence was obtained from a man aged 55-75 years with acute or convalescent COVID-19. The chain carries TRBV4-1 and TRBJ1-3; 8 positions match TRBD1. The source material was peripheral blood. The CDR3 nucleotides read TGCGCCAGCAGCCAAGATCGGGACAGGAACACCATATATTTT. The encoded protein is CASSQDRDRNTIYF.